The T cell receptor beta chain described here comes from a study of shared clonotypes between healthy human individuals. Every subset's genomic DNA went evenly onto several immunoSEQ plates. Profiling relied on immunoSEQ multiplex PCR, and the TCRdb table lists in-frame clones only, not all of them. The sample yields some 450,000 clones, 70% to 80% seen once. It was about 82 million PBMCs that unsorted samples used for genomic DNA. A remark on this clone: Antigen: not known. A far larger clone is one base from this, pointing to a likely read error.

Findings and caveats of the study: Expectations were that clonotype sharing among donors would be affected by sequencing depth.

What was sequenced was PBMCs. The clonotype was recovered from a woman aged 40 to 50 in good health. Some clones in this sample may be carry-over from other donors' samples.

CDR3 sequence: CASSLQGDTEAFF. The CDR3 nucleotides read TGTGCCAGCAGCTTACAGGGGGACACTGAAGCTTTCTTT. The gene calls are TRBV7-2 and TRBJ1-1; 7 positions match TRBD1. The CDR3 has 13 amino acids. V was clipped by 2 bases and J by 3 bases; unmatched bases: 0. Germline values: CDR1 SGHTA, CDR2 FQGNSA.